The present T cell receptor beta chain was sequenced within a study of blood T cell repertoires in COVID-19. Libraries were prepared by immunoSEQ multiplex PCR; TCRdb keeps only in-frame clonotypes and omits some of them. The repertoire includes more than 300,000 clones, around 90% of them detected once, and 1.2% sits in the top ten. Participant-given clinical history determined each cohort assignment. The CDR3 contains 12 residues. V was trimmed by 5 bases and J by 6 bases, leaving 10 bases between them. CDR1 is SEHNR, CDR2 FQNEAQ, per germline (reference sequence). This rearrangement joins TRBV7-9 to TRBJ1-2, with no clear D. Sequenced input: PBMCs or T cells enriched from blood (not recorded which). The sequence was obtained from a woman aged 18-35 years who had recovered from COVID-19. The CDR3 loop reads CASSEQLDGYTF. CDR3 nucleotide sequence: TGTGCCAGCAGCGAACAGCTCGATGGCTACACCTTC.